This entry lists 22 T cell receptor beta chains sequenced from one sample in a study of Graves' ophthalmopathy and Graves' hyperthyroidism. RNA transcripts were the template, and TCR beta CDR3 regions were amplified from them. HTBI-primed first-round RT-PCR preceded second-round multiplex PCR. One entry per CDR3 protein results from TCRdb running MiXCR on the multiplex PCR reads. The sample records hundreds of thousands of distinct CDR3 sequences, about 21% being singletons. Sequenced: peripheral blood. The receptors originated from a woman younger than 35 with stable Graves' hyperthyroidism.

This clonotype has at least ten counts. This sequence joins TRBV20-1 and TRBJ1-2; the D is unclear. Germline-derived CDR1 and CDR2 are DFQATT and SNEGSKA (reference sequence). The CDR3 has 11 residues. V was clipped by 1 base and J by 9 bases, with 9 bases between them. This CDR3 reads CSARARKSYTF. For the CDR3, the DNA is TGCAGTGCTAGAGCGCGGAAAAGCTACACCTTC.

Here the CDR3 DNA reads TGTGCCACCAGTGATCCTCGACAGGGACCCCCGTACCAAGAGACCCAGTACTTC. It specifies CATSDPRQGPPYQETQYF. The genes are TRBV24-1 and TRBJ2-5; 7 bases map to TRBD1. Germline CDR1 KGHDR, CDR2 SFDVKD. V lost 3 bases and J lost 0; bases outside the gene matches: 12. The CDR3 spans 18 residues.

This clonotype was recorded many times. CDR3 sequence (DNA): TGCAGCGTCGGGACAGGGGGTTTTGGCACTGAAGCTTTCTTT. Translated: CSVGTGGFGTEAFF. J is TRBJ1-1 and V is TRBV29-1; TRBD1 matches at 11 bases. The germline V gene encodes CDR1 SQVTM and CDR2 ANQGSEA. The junction had 7 bases not matched to a gene; V was cut back by 6 bases and J by 4 bases. CDR3 length equals 14 residues.

This chain links TRBV12-3 or TRBV12-4 with TRBJ2-7; D perhaps matches TRBD1 (5 bases). There are 14 residues in the CDR3. Trimming left V 3 bases short and J 6 bases short, with 15 bases between. CDR3 residues: CASSLGWGQGEQYF. In nucleotides, the CDR3 is TGTGCCAGCAGTTTGGGGTGGGGCCAAGGCGAGCAGTACTTC.

This clonotype was recorded at least ten times. The chain employs TRBV20-1 and TRBJ2-7; 7 bases align to TRBD2. The CDR3 contains 12 residues. With 8 bases clipped from V and 5 bases from J, the junction kept 9 bases outside the gene matches. Germline V CDR1 and CDR2: DFQATT, SNEGSKA (reference sequence). CDR3 nucleotide sequence: TGCAGTACACAACTAGCGTTTGACGAGCAGTACTTC. It encodes CSTQLAFDEQYF.

Ten or more counts support this clonotype. The CDR3, as DNA: TGTGCCAGCAGCCAATTCACAGGAGGCAATCAGCCCCAGCATTTT. It yields the protein CASSQFTGGNQPQHF. This chain joins TRBV16 and TRBJ1-5; weak D call: TRBD1 (5 bases). Germline assignment: CDR1 KGHSY and CDR2 FQNENV. Trimming took off 1 base at V and 2 bases at J, with 9 bases between the two ends. This CDR3 has 15 residues.

The chain has TRBV6-2 or TRBV6-3 and TRBJ2-7; D is ambiguous. V lost 1 base to trimming and J lost 2 bases, with 9 bases between them. The CDR3 contains 14 residues. CDR1 and CDR2 from the germline V gene are MNHEY and SVGEGT. The CDR3 spells CASSYFMIPYEQYF. CDR3 DNA: TGTGCCAGCAGTTACTTTATGATCCCCTACGAGCAGTACTTC.

CDR3 amino acids: CAWTGSGTGGTYEQYF. Here the CDR3 DNA reads TGTGCCTGGACGGGATCCGGGACAGGGGGAACCTACGAGCAGTACTTC. The V call is TRBV30, the J call TRBJ2-7; TRBD1 matches 11 bases. This CDR3 region has 16 residues. Germline V gene data show CDR1 as GTSNPN and CDR2 as SVGIG (reference sequence). The V and J ends lost 4 bases and 2 bases, in that order; junction bases with no gene match: 10.

The V and J genes are TRBV6-1 and TRBJ1-1, with TRBD1 matching 9 bases. Trimming at V came to 2 bases and at J to 5 bases, leaving 9 bases not matched to a gene. The germline V gene encodes CDR1 MNHNS and CDR2 SASEGT. This CDR3 is 16 amino acids long. The CDR3 sequence: CASSELGQGVRTEAFF. CDR3 DNA: TGTGCCAGCAGTGAACTGGGACAGGGAGTGAGGACTGAAGCTTTCTTT.

The chain is built from TRBV5-1 and TRBJ2-5; D possibly matches TRBD1 or TRBD2 (5 bases each). The germline gives CDR1 SGHRS, CDR2 YFSETQ. Trimming pared 4 bases from V and 1 base from J, leaving 14 bases between. There are 15 residues in the CDR3. In DNA form, the CDR3 reads TGCGCCAGCAGCGTGGGGGACGCCCCCCAAGAGACCCAGTACTTC. Translation: CASSVGDAPQETQYF.

This clonotype came up once. In nucleotides, the CDR3 is TGCAGTGCCAAGGTGGTAGGGGGACTCAACACTGAAGCTTTCTTT. Its protein is CSAKVVGGLNTEAFF. This chain joins TRBV20-1 and TRBJ1-1; D is perhaps TRBD1 (6 bases). V shed 6 bases and J shed 2 bases, with 19 bases lying between them. CDR3 length: 15 amino acids. In germline, CDR1 is DFQATT, CDR2 SNEGSKA (reference sequence).

This clonotype was seen ten or more times. The chain is built from TRBV29-1 and TRBJ2-7; weak D call: TRBD2 (6 bases). Germline values: CDR1 SQVTM, CDR2 ANQGSEA. This CDR3 is built from 12 residues. The V gene lost 4 bases and the J gene lost 2 bases, with 9 bases spanning the gap. DNA of the CDR3: TGCAGCGTTGTTACGGGGGCCTACGAGCAGTACTTC. Its protein product is CSVVTGAYEQYF.

This chain connects TRBV2 to TRBJ1-1; 10 nucleotides line up with TRBD1. Germline CDR1 and CDR2: SNHLY and FYNNEI. Losses at the gene ends were 9 bases for V and 4 bases for J; bases not matched to a gene: 11. This CDR3 contains 15 residues. The CDR3 sequence: CASRPPGQGSTEAFF. CDR3 DNA sequence: TGTGCCAGTCGCCCCCCGGGACAGGGGTCCACTGAAGCTTTCTTT.

The rearrangement links TRBV19 to TRBJ1-5, with 9 bases that match TRBD1. The germline gives CDR1 LNHDA, CDR2 SQIVND (reference sequence). The CDR3 has 16 amino acids. Trimming took 2 bases from V and 5 from J; bases not matched to a gene: 7. The DNA of the CDR3 is TGTGCCAGTAGTATAATGGTGGGACAGGGTTATCAGCCCCAGCATTTT. This sequence encodes CASSIMVGQGYQPQHF. Together with reference TRBV19 and TRBJ1-5, the CDR3 gives the full variable domain: DGGITQSPKYLFRKEGQNVTLSCEQNLNHDAMYWYRQDPGQGLRLIYYSQIVNDFQKGDIAEGYSVSREKKESFPLTVTSAQKNPTAFYLCASSIMVGQGYQPQHFGDGTRLSIL.

The sample holds many counts of this clonotype. The chain uses TRBV20-1 and TRBJ2-7, with D perhaps TRBD1 (6 bases). The germline V gene encodes CDR1 DFQATT and CDR2 SNEGSKA (reference sequence). CDR3 length: 15 amino acids. Trimming cost V 0 bases and J 6 bases, with 18 bases left between them. CDR3 in amino acids: CSAREGARGSREQYF. In nucleotides, the CDR3 is TGCAGTGCTAGAGAGGGGGCCAGGGGATCCCGCGAGCAGTACTTC.

This clonotype was detected only a few times. CDR3: CATSRDLSETGYTF. The CDR3 nucleotides read TGTGCCACCAGCAGAGATCTGTCTGAGACGGGCTACACCTTC. The rearrangement joins TRBV15 to TRBJ1-2; D remains unclear. The CDR3 is 14 residues long. Trimming removed 0 bases from V and 8 bases from J, with 13 bases in between. Per germline, CDR1 LNHNV and CDR2 YYDKDF (reference sequence).

This clonotype was seen ten or more times. Germline and junction disagree at one end, which may indicate a read error. CDR3 region: CASSLEGVPYSSPLHF. The CDR3 bases are TGTGCCAGCAGCTTAGAAGGGGTCCCGTATAGTTCACCCCTCCACTTT. The chain links TRBV7-8 to TRBJ1-6, with TRBD1 as a possible D gene (5 bases). Germline CDR1 SGHVS, CDR2 FQNEAQ. This CDR3 region has 16 residues.

In its sample, this clonotype was seen many times. The rearrangement joins TRBV5-1 to TRBJ2-2; 10 bases are shared with TRBD2. The CDR3 is 15 residues long. The V gene end was trimmed by 0 bases and the J gene end by 5 bases; junction bases not matched to a gene: 1. From germline, CDR1 is SGHRS and CDR2 YFSETQ. The CDR3 loop is CASSLGTSGTGELFF. In DNA, the CDR3 is TGCGCCAGCAGCTTGGGGACTAGCGGAACCGGGGAGCTGTTTTTT. Drawing the rest from reference TRBV5-1 and TRBJ2-2, the complete variable domain is KAGVTQTPRYLIKTRGQQVTLSCSPISGHRSVSWYQQTPGQGLQFLFEYFSETQRNKGNFPGRFSGRQFSNSRSEMNVSTLELGDSALYLCASSLGTSGTGELFFGEGSRLTVL.

This clonotype was seen at least ten times. The V gene is TRBV11-2, the J gene TRBJ1-6; D gene uncertain. The CDR3 contains 14 residues. Trimming left V 5 bases short and J 2 bases short, with 7 bases between. Germline CDR1 reads SGHAT; CDR2 reads FQNNGV. The CDR3 is CASSRTAYNSPLHF. DNA of the CDR3: TGTGCCAGCAGCCGGACGGCCTATAATTCACCCCTCCACTTT.

This clonotype was observed many times. This chain uses TRBV11-2 with TRBJ2-4; maybe TRBD1 (6 bases). Germline assignment: CDR1 SGHAT and CDR2 FQNNGV. V lost 4 bases to trimming and J lost 4 bases, with 14 bases between them. CDR3 length: 15 amino acids. CDR3 sequence: CASSWSGHQKNIQYF. CDR3 bases: TGTGCCAGCAGCTGGTCGGGACACCAAAAAAACATTCAGTACTTC.

This clonotype was seen at least ten times. The chain joins TRBV15 to TRBJ1-5; D uncertain. Trimming shortened V by 2 bases and J by 4 bases, and 3 bases separated the two germline ends. CDR1 is LNHNV, CDR2 YYDKDF, per germline (reference sequence). The CDR3 is 12 residues long. The CDR3 region is CATSRPNQPQHF. DNA of the CDR3: TGTGCCACCAGCAGACCTAATCAGCCCCAGCATTTT.

This clonotype was picked up one time. V gene TRBV6-1 combines with J gene TRBJ1-2; TRBD1 might be the D (5 bases). In germline, CDR1 is MNHNS, CDR2 SASEGT. The V gene lost 10 bases and the J gene lost 6 bases, with 21 bases spanning the gap. The length of the CDR3 is 14 residues. CDR3 region: CATASREGTDGYTF. The CDR3 region has the DNA TGTGCCACCGCCTCGCGGGAGGGGACGGATGGCTACACCTTC.